The table lists the clone carrying this T cell receptor beta chain with a count of one. Its cognate antigen is unknown. This sample is drawn from a study of T cell responses to AZD1222 COVID-19 vaccine. Background on the study: Combined were second doses at about 4 or about 12 weeks.

Germline V gives CDR1 MDHEN, CDR2 SYDVKM. The CDR3 contains 15 residues. The V end lost 4 bases, the J end lost 2 bases, and 12 bases lay between the germline ends. Repertoires were generated with immunoSEQ multiplex PCR, while TCRdb's copy carries only in-frame clones and drops some. The sample lists 97,000 or so clones, 86% occurring once. Findings of the study overall: Donors were mostly white British, more females; clonal diversity possibly underestimated. Recipients of two AZD1222 doses showed rising Spike-specific TCR breadth and depth. Nearly half of spike-specific TCRs reportedly target variant regions that are unmutated in the B.1.351 and B.1.1.7 variants.

The V call is TRBV28, the J call TRBJ1-5; tentatively, D is TRBD1 (6 bases). This sample comprised peripheral blood, obtained on day 0 of AZD1222 vaccination. The clonotype was recovered from an adult in good health. CDR3 residues: CASSWGAGGNQPQHF. The CDR3, as DNA: TGTGCCAGCAGTTGGGGGGCAGGGGGCAATCAGCCCCAGCATTTT.